Below, one T cell receptor beta chain is given with its context. This sample is drawn from a study of blood T cell repertoires in COVID-19. The V end lost 6 bases, the J end lost 0 bases, and 15 bases lay between the germline ends. The CDR3 extends over 15 amino acids. From germline, CDR1 is MNHEY and CDR2 SVGAGI. Assay used: immunoSEQ multiplex PCR; TCRdb lists only in-frame clones, some missing. The table records approximately 150,000 clones, approximately 83% of them present only once. Sequencing used peripheral blood. J is TRBJ2-7 and V is TRBV6-5, with a tentative D call TRBD2 (5 bases). The source of this sequence is a human donor in a cohort sampled during active COVID-19. CDR3 nucleotide sequence: TGTGCCAGCAGAATGGACTCCACGAGCTCCTACGAGCAGTACTTC. Amino acids: CASRMDSTSSYEQYF.